These T cell receptor beta chains were read from a single sample in a study of cytomegalovirus exposure and HLA in healthy donors. Using immunoSEQ multiplex PCR, the repertoire was profiled, and TCRdb retains in-frame clones only, with some absent. The data show approximately 170,000 clones, around 80% seen once. The sample taken for sequencing was PBMCs. These receptors were obtained from a middle-aged woman in good health and CMV-seronegative. Both conserved end residues are part of each CDR3. The size entry is marked missing in some rows and otherwise reads once, few, many or a size class.

cdr3_aa,j_call,v_call,clone_size
CASEAGLAGSNEQFF,TRBJ2-1,TRBV6-1,-
CASSLARSSSQHPYEQYF,TRBJ2-7,TRBV7-7,-
CASGEGQGAPGELFF,TRBJ2-2,TRBV5-1,once
CASSLEKTSTDTQYF,TRBJ2-3,TRBV5-1,-
CAWSGASRNQPQHF,TRBJ1-5,TRBV30,-
CASSPKREYPYNEQFF,TRBJ2-1,TRBV7-9,-
CASKEAYEQYF,TRBJ2-7,TRBV6-1,-
CASSPRLDGSYEQYF,TRBJ2-7,TRBV9,-
CASSLYSNQPQHF,TRBJ1-5,TRBV28,-
CASSLGVGQGNTEAFF,TRBJ1-1,TRBV7-9,-
CASSLDRGEKLFF,TRBJ1-4,TRBV6-1,few
CASSPDDRYEQYF,TRBJ2-7,TRBV6-6,-
CATGLSTDTQYF,TRBJ2-3,TRBV18,-
CASRQGRLQAFF,TRBJ1-1,TRBV27,-
CAGLNSGANVLTF,TRBJ2-6,TRBV6-6,-
CSVEEPTGAAYEQYF,TRBJ2-7,TRBV29-1,-
CASCARLGNTGELFF,TRBJ2-2,TRBV6-5,-
CASSLSPGKTGELFF,TRBJ2-2,TRBV5-1,-
CASRLAGEPGHSSNQPQHF,TRBJ1-5,TRBV12-2,-
CASRIAGGSYNEQFF,TRBJ2-1,TRBV7-9,-
CASRQGDYEQYF,TRBJ2-7,TRBV5-1,-
CASRAGTGAYEQYF,TRBJ2-7,TRBV6-5,once
CSVEVARRELFF,TRBJ2-2,TRBV29-1,-
CASSGGLAGTDTQYF,TRBJ2-3,TRBV7-9,-
CASSYGSEDSNQPQHF,TRBJ1-5,TRBV6-6,-
CAWRKGLAAADTQYF,TRBJ2-3,TRBV30,few
CASSYSGTSGRGEQFF,TRBJ2-1,TRBV6-5,-
CANGQGSLYGYTF,TRBJ1-2,TRBV2,-
CASSPGGNYGYTF,TRBJ1-2,TRBV5-4,-
CASKGLAGGGEQFF,TRBJ2-1,TRBV6-5,-
CASSEDGFQPQHF,TRBJ1-5,TRBV7-8,-
CASSLEGSRYSGNTIYF,TRBJ1-3,TRBV7-8,few
CASSLQGAGSEKLFF,TRBJ1-4,TRBV2,-
CASSLSLKRQAYEQYF,TRBJ2-7,TRBV7-2,-
CASSPSDRGNTDTQYF,TRBJ2-3,TRBV27,-
CASSLVGGRRAFF,TRBJ1-1,TRBV7-9,-
CASSLGRSSGNTIYF,TRBJ1-3,TRBV28,-
CASSYSGASTYEQYF,TRBJ2-7,TRBV6-5,-
CAWIILNTEAFF,TRBJ1-1,TRBV30,-
CASSPAAVAVSYNEQFF,TRBJ2-1,TRBV7-6,few
CASSEAGGGYNEQFF,TRBJ2-1,TRBV2,-
CASSLYPPLAGVGNEQFF,TRBJ2-1,TRBV27,-
CASSLGLYNEQFF,TRBJ2-1,TRBV5-1,-
CASSARQGYYNEQFF,TRBJ2-1,TRBV5-6,-
CASSSYNSYGYTF,TRBJ1-2,TRBV5-1,-
CAWRGPGPGVTGELFF,TRBJ2-2,TRBV30,-
CASSNRDGGSYEQYF,TRBJ2-7,TRBV2,-
CASAKAGGSYNEQFF,TRBJ2-1,TRBV7-8,once
CASSEALQLFTDTQYF,TRBJ2-3,TRBV6-1,-
CASSNYREDSYEQYF,TRBJ2-7,TRBV27,-
CATRGASGPQETQYF,TRBJ2-5,TRBV15,-
CASSPHGQLGSYEQYF,TRBJ2-7,TRBV19,-
CATLRPYRDTEAFF,TRBJ1-1,TRBV2,-